This T cell receptor (beta chain) was recovered during a study of blood T cell repertoires in COVID-19. With regard to this clone: The germline gene is not matched at one end of the junction; a read error may be the cause.

As processed by the authors: Reference gene primer amplification gave nucleated cell count estimates. TCRdb's table, derived via immunoSEQ multiplex PCR, lists solely in-frame clones and lacks some. V and J calls and clone size are given by that table; D and trimming were obtained from the DNA. The table lists 25,000 to 35,000 clones, around 88% of them singletons. The V gene's germline CDR1 is SSHAT and CDR2 FNYEAQ (reference sequence). This CDR3 contains 16 residues. The TCR comes from a human donor in a cohort sampled during active COVID-19. The specimen was peripheral blood. V is TRBV7-7 and J is TRBJ1-1, with TRBD1 identical over 10 bases. DNA of the CDR3: TGTGCTAGCAGCTCCTTGGATGGACAGGGGGTTACTGAAGCTTTCTTT. Translating it yields CASSSLDGQGVTEAFF.